This is a list of T cell receptor beta chains from one sample in a study of T cells in Graves' hyperthyroidism and ophthalmopathy. TCRdb called the multiplex PCR reads again in MiXCR, with one record for every CDR3 protein. The repertoire holds roughly 600,000 distinct CDR3 sequences, with approximately 15% as singletons. The sample taken for sequencing was blood. These receptors were obtained from a woman between 45 and 60 years old with Graves' ophthalmopathy. Each CDR3 is given with its conserved first and last residue. The D gene is left open where the match is weak. Rows may omit the clone size; those that give it use once, few, many or a size class.

>many|TRBV12-3/TRBV12-4|TRBD1|TRBJ2-3
CASSIRVGTVSTDTQYF
TGTGCCAGCAGTATCAGGGTCGGGACAGTTAGCACAGATACGCAGTATTTT
>NA|TRBV13|TRBD2|TRBJ2-1
CASSQRSSGISYNEQFF
TGTGCCAGCAGCCAACGCTCTAGCGGAATCTCCTACAATGAGCAGTTCTTC
>many|TRBV20-1|NA|TRBJ2-5
CSARVAIGLAETQYF
TGCAGTGCTAGAGTAGCGATTGGTTTGGCAGAGACCCAGTACTTC
>many|TRBV30|NA|TRBJ1-3
CAWSTGNTIYF
TGTGCCTGGAGTACAGGAAACACCATATATTTT
>few|TRBV6-2/TRBV6-3|NA|TRBJ1-5
CASSYGLDSDQPQHF
TGTGCCAGCAGTTACGGCCTCGATTCGGATCAGCCCCAGCATTTT
>many|TRBV2|TRBD2|TRBJ2-2
CASSGTSGLNTGELFF
TGTGCCAGCAGTGGAACTAGCGGGCTGAACACCGGGGAGCTGTTTTTT
>few|TRBV5-1|NA|TRBJ2-7
CASRKRTRDSYEQYF
TGCGCCAGCAGGAAAAGGACGAGAGACTCCTACGAGCAGTACTTC
>NA|TRBV4-3|TRBD1|TRBJ2-7
CASSQDRLGTGREQYF
TGCGCCAGCAGCCAAGATAGGTTAGGGACAGGACGCGAGCAGTACTTC
>few|TRBV9|TRBD2|TRBJ2-3
CASSAQVGLAGGSSTDTQYF
TGTGCCAGCAGCGCCCAAGTCGGACTAGCGGGAGGGTCTAGCACAGATACGCAGTATTTT
>NA|TRBV6-9|NA|TRBJ2-2
CASSYQLRVITGELFF
TGTGCCAGCAGTTATCAGCTGCGGGTGATCACCGGGGAGCTGTTTTTT
>many|TRBV20-1|NA|TRBJ2-7
CSAMTGFNEQYF
TGCAGTGCCATGACAGGTTTCAACGAGCAGTACTTC
>once|TRBV7-9|NA|TRBJ2-3
CASSFRRRSTDTQYF
TGTGCCAGCAGCTTCCGAAGACGGAGCACAGATACGCAGTATTTT
>many|TRBV7-8|NA|TRBJ2-4
CASSLKGKLSAKNIQYF
TGTGCCAGCAGCTTAAAAGGGAAGTTATCGGCCAAAAACATTCAGTACTTC
>few|TRBV6-5|NA|TRBJ1-5
CASSYSVGNNQPQHF
TGTGCCAGCAGTTACTCTGTCGGAAATAATCAGCCCCAGCATTTT
>many|TRBV28|TRBD1|TRBJ1-2
CASSFPTGPFYGYTF
TGTGCCAGCAGTTTCCCGACAGGGCCATTTTATGGCTACACCTTC
>few|TRBV6-1|NA|TRBJ1-2
CASSPGQGSTNYGYTF
TGTGCCAGCAGCCCCGGCCAGGGTTCGACTAATTATGGCTACACCTTC
>few|TRBV20-1|TRBD1|TRBJ1-4
CSAASTLTGGGEKLFF
TGCAGTGCCGCGTCCACCCTGACAGGGGGGGGAGAAAAACTGTTTTTT
>many|TRBV7-3|TRBD2|TRBJ2-3
CASSPSGSTDTQYF
TGTGCCAGCAGCCCTAGCGGGAGCACAGATACGCAGTATTTT
>few|TRBV5-5|TRBD1|TRBJ2-7
CASSGGTGAFEQYF
TGTGCCAGCAGTGGGGGGACAGGGGCGTTCGAGCAGTACTTC
>many|TRBV29-1|TRBD2|TRBJ2-7
CSAGRDYEQYF
TGCAGCGCGGGGAGGGATTACGAGCAGTACTTC
>NA|TRBV7-8|NA|TRBJ2-3
CASSLAGGGGRADTQYF
TGTGCCAGCAGCTTAGCGGGAGGTGGTGGGCGGGCAGATACGCAGTATTTT
>few|TRBV6-5|TRBD1|TRBJ1-3
CASSYSFQGASGNTIYF
TGTGCCAGCAGTTACTCTTTCCAGGGGGCCTCTGGAAACACCATATATTTT
>NA|TRBV20-1|TRBD2|TRBJ2-5
CSARGTSGRARETQYF
TGCAGTGCTAGAGGGACTAGCGGGAGGGCCCGGGAGACCCAGTACTTC
>many|TRBV13|NA|TRBJ2-1
CASSFYLGGLSSYNEQFF
TGTGCCAGCAGCTTTTATCTTGGCGGTCTGAGCTCCTACAATGAGCAGTTCTTC
>many|TRBV11-3|TRBD2|TRBJ2-2
CASSSGGGDYTGELFF
TGTGCCAGCAGCTCCGGTGGGGGGGACTACACCGGGGAGCTGTTTTTT
>many|TRBV6-1|NA|TRBJ1-2
CASSEVGNYGYTF
TGTGCCAGCAGTGAAGTGGGCAACTATGGCTACACCTTC
>NA|TRBV19|NA|TRBJ1-5
CASTLRGGREPQHF
TGTGCCAGTACCCTCCGGGGGGGGAGGGAGCCCCAGCATTTT
>few|TRBV10-2|TRBD2|TRBJ2-3
CAIKREGGTDTQYF
TGCGCCATTAAGCGGGAGGGCGGCACAGATACGCAGTATTTT
>NA|TRBV27|NA|TRBJ1-4
CASSFIGATNEKLFF
TGTGCCAGCAGTTTTATCGGGGCAACTAATGAAAAACTGTTTTTT
>many|TRBV7-9|NA|TRBJ2-7
CASSPRGLEQYF
TGTGCCAGCAGCCCACGCGGGCTAGAGCAGTACTTC
>many|TRBV7-9|TRBD2|TRBJ2-7
CASSLVGGSVPFYEQYF
TGTGCCAGCAGCTTAGTCGGCGGGAGTGTGCCATTCTACGAGCAGTACTTC
>many|TRBV7-9|TRBD1|TRBJ2-5
CASSDRDRQETQYF
TGTGCCAGCAGCGATCGGGACAGACAAGAGACCCAGTACTTC
>few|TRBV15|NA|TRBJ1-4
CATSNRQGLNEKLFF
TGTGCCACCAGCAATCGGCAGGGCCTAAATGAAAAACTGTTTTTT